Shown below are 9 T cell receptor beta chains from a single sample sequenced in a study of blood T cell repertoires in COVID-19. Profiling relied on immunoSEQ multiplex PCR, and the TCRdb table lists in-frame clones only, not all of them. The sample lists roughly 120,000 clones, roughly nine tenths occurring once. Sequencing input: peripheral blood. These receptors were obtained from a man in his forties or fifties with acute or convalescent COVID-19.

This clone came up a few times. In nucleotides, the CDR3 is TGTGCCACCAGCAGAGAAGAGGGGGACGGCTACACCTTC. It specifies CATSREEGDGYTF. The rearrangement joins TRBV15 to TRBJ1-2; perhaps TRBD1 as D (6 bases). V lost 0 bases to trimming and J lost 8 bases, with 10 bases between them. Germline V gives CDR1 LNHNV, CDR2 YYDKDF (reference sequence). The length of the CDR3 is 13 residues.

The chain is built from TRBV30 and TRBJ2-1, with D perhaps matching TRBD2 (5 bases). In germline, CDR1 is GTSNPN, CDR2 SVGIG (reference sequence). There are 16 residues in the CDR3. V was shortened by 4 bases and J by 0 bases, with 16 bases between the two germline ends. The DNA for the CDR3 is TGTGCCTGGACCCACGAAGCGGCCACCTCCTACAATGAGCAGTTCTTC. Its protein is CAWTHEAATSYNEQFF.

Regarding this clone: One junction end disagrees with the germline gene, perhaps due to a read error. The rearrangement uses TRBV6-7 and TRBJ2-7; D is unresolved. TRBV6-7 is classed as an ORF, of uncertain function. The CDR3 covers 12 residues. The CDR3 DNA is TGTGTCAGCAGTCAAACTTCTAGGGAGCAGTACTTC. Translating it yields CVSSQTSREQYF.

The CDR3 here is CASTPFTGLNYGYTF. CDR3 in DNA: TGTGCCAGCACCCCTTTCACAGGTTTGAACTATGGCTACACCTTC. The chain links TRBV11-2 to TRBJ1-2; perhaps TRBD1 as D (5 bases). Per germline, CDR1 SGHAT and CDR2 FQNNGV. Trimming stripped 7 bases from V and 2 bases from J, with 17 bases between. The CDR3 length is 15 residues.

The rearrangement links TRBV4-3 to TRBJ1-2, with a tentative D call TRBD1 (6 bases). The CDR3 has 17 amino acids. Germline V gene sequence: CDR1 LGHNA, CDR2 YSLEER. V gave up 2 bases and J gave up 6 bases, with 22 bases separating them. This CDR3 reads CASSQSLSTGQRDGYTF. CDR3 DNA sequence: TGCGCCAGCAGCCAAAGTCTTTCCACAGGGCAAAGGGATGGCTACACCTTC.

The chain recombines TRBV21-1 with TRBJ2-3; the table assigns TRBD1, which was not confirmed against the DNA. TRBV21-1 is reported as a pseudogene. CDR3 length: 15 residues. Here the CDR3 DNA reads TGTGCCAGCAGCAAAAACATACAGGCCACAGATACGCAGTATTTT. As protein: CASSKNIQATDTQYF.

The rearrangement uses TRBV10-3 and TRBJ2-1, with 8 bases that match TRBD1. With V trimmed by 6 bases and J by 3 bases, 7 bases remained unmatched. The length of the CDR3 is 15 residues. Germline values: CDR1 ENHRY, CDR2 SYGVKD. The CDR3 DNA reads as TGTGCCATCAGCAAACAGGGGGGAGACTACAATGAGCAGTTCTTC. Translated: CAISKQGGDYNEQFF.

The CDR3 loop is CASGGRDRGFGYTF. CDR3 nucleotides: TGTGCCAGCGGAGGACGGGACAGGGGCTTCGGCTACACCTTC. J is TRBJ1-2 and V is TRBV6-5, with 10 positions matching TRBD1. The junction had 11 bases not matched to a gene; V was cut back by 8 bases and J by 8 bases. The germline gives CDR1 MNHEY, CDR2 SVGAGI. This CDR3 spans 14 amino acids.

This clone was counted a single time. The chain carries TRBV5-1 and TRBJ2-3, with D tentatively TRBD2 (5 bases). Trimming took 2 bases from V and 2 from J, leaving 9 bases between them. The V gene's germline CDR1 is SGHRS and CDR2 YFSETQ. This CDR3 has 14 residues. The DNA for the CDR3 is TGCGCCAGCAGCTTAAGCGGCAACACAGATACGCAGTATTTT. Residues: CASSLSGNTDTQYF.